The T cell receptor (beta chain) described here comes from a study of T-cell memory formation after mild COVID-19. Study-wide findings and caveats: Day 15 to 85 contracting clones showed balanced CD4/CD8; later expanders leaned CD4+. What remained unconfirmed was the SARS-CoV-2 specificity of second-wave clones peaking on day 37.

Germline lookup yields CDR1 SEHNR and CDR2 FQNEAQ (reference sequence). The CDR3 runs to 14 residues. Deletions cut 5 bases from V and 6 bases from J, with 14 bases between. MiXCR, applied by TCRdb to the 5' RACE reads, yields one record per CDR3 protein. The sample lists 350,000 or so distinct CDR3 sequences; approximately 21% were seen once. Details on this clonotype: The target antigen is unknown.

Material for sequencing was PBMCs or a T cell subset sorted from them (not recorded which). The receptor was derived from an adult woman who had mild COVID-19 (a few samples of this study predate the infection). Cell type and time point are not known. The chain employs TRBV7-9 and TRBJ2-4; D perhaps matches TRBD1 (5 bases). This CDR3 is CASSNSGWGNIQYF. CDR3 bases: TGTGCCAGCAGCAACTCAGGGTGGGGAAACATTCAGTACTTC.